This T cell receptor beta chain comes out of a study of control samples from healthy donors and cancer patients. The protocol was immunoSEQ multiplex PCR, while the TCRdb copy is restricted to in-frame clones and leaves out a portion. In the table there are roughly 100,000 clones, around 88% of which are singletons. This receptor was taken from a young man in good health. Source material: blood.

The CDR3 sequence is CASSQSRLAGDQDTQYF. CDR3 nucleotides: TGCGCCAGCAGCCAATCTCGACTAGCGGGAGATCAAGATACGCAGTATTTT. The chain is built from TRBV4-1 and TRBJ2-3, with 12 bases aligning to TRBD2. Per germline, CDR1 MGHRA and CDR2 YSYEKL. The CDR3 runs to 17 residues. J lost 5 bases, V lost 2 bases, and 8 bases had no gene match.